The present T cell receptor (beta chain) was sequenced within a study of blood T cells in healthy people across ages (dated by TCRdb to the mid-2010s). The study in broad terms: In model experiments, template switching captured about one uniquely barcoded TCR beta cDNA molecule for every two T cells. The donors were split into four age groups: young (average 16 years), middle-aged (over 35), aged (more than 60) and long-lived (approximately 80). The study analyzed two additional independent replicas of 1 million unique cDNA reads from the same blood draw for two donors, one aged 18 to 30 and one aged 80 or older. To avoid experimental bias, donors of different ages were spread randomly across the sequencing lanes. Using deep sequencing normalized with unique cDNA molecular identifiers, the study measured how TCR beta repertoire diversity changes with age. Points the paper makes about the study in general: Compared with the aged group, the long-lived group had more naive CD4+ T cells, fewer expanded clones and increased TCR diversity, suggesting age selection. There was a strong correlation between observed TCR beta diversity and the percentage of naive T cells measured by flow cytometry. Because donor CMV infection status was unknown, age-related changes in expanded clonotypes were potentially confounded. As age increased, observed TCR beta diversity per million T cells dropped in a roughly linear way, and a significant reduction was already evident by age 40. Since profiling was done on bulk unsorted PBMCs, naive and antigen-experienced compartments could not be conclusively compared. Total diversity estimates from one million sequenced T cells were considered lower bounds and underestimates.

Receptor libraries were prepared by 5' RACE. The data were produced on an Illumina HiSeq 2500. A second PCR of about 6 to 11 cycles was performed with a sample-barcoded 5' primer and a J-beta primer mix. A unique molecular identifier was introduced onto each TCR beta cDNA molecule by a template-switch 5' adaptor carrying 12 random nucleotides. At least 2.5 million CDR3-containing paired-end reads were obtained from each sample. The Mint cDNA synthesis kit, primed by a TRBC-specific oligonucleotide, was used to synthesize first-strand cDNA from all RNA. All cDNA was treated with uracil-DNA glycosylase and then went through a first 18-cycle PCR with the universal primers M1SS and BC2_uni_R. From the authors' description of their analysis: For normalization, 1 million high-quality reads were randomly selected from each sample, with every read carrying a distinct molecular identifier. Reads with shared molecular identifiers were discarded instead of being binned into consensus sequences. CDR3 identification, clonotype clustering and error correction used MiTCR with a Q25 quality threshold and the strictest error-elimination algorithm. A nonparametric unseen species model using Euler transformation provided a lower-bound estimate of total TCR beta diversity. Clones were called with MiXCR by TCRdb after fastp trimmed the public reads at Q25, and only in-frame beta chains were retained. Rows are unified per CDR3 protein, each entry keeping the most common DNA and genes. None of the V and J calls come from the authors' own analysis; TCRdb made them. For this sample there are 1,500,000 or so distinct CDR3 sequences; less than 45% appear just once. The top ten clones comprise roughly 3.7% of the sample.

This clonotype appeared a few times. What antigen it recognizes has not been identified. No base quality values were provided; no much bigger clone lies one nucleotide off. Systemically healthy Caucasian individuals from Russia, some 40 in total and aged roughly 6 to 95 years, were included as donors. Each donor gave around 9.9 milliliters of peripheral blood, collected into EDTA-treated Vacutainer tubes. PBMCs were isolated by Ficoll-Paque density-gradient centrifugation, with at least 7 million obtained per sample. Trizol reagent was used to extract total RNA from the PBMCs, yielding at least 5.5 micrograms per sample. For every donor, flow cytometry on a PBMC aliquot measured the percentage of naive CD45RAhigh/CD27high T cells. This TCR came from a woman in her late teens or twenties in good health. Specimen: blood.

The bases read TGTGCCAGCAGTTACTGGGACCTAAGGGAGCAGTACTTC. The resulting protein is CASSYWDLREQYF. The sequence links TRBV6-2 or TRBV6-3 to TRBJ2-4, with a tentative D call of TRBD1 or TRBD2, each matching 5 bases. The CDR3 spans 13 residues, from the cysteine through the phenylalanine. The sequence is cut down to CDR3 DNA, 39 bases in frame from base 1. From a lookup of the germline V gene, CDR1 and CDR2 are MNHEY and SVGEGT. V lost 1 base and J lost 13 bases; the stretch between them is 14 bases long.